This T cell receptor (beta chain) stems from a study of control samples from healthy donors and cancer patients. Germline lookup yields CDR1 KGHSH and CDR2 LQKENI. Trimming at V came to 5 bases and at J to 4 bases, leaving 8 bases not matched to a gene. This CDR3 is 15 amino acids long. Profiling relied on immunoSEQ multiplex PCR, and the TCRdb table lists in-frame clones only, not all of them. The data show 80,000 or so clones, roughly nine tenths seen once. Sequenced input: blood. The receptor comes from a man aged 45-65 years in good health. The V gene is TRBV18, the J gene TRBJ1-1, with 9 bases fitting TRBD1. In DNA, the CDR3 is TGTGCCAGCTCAATTGGACAGGGGAAGGGCACTGAAGCTTTCTTT. This codes for CASSIGQGKGTEAFF.